These 17 T cell receptor beta chains were sequenced from one sample in a study of vaccination and CD4 T cells after COVID-19. Stated treatment: roughly ten-day PBMC culture with coronavirus spike peptide pools or control peptides (ViraFEST assay). The Oncomine TCR Beta short-read assay was applied to DNA of cultured CD4+ T cells. TCRdb re-called the PCR reads through MiXCR, storing one row per CDR3 protein. The sample has approximately 9,000 distinct CDR3 sequences; around 53% are singletons. These receptors are not linked to any known antigen. Sequencing used CD4+ T cells from blood, cultured in vitro. These receptors all stem from a human donor who had recovered from COVID-19.

The chain carries TRBV19 and TRBJ2-3; 9 bases match TRBD1. Germline V lookup: CDR1 LNHDA, CDR2 SQIVND (reference sequence). V lost 5 bases to trimming and J lost 1 base; unmatched junction nucleotides: 7. This CDR3 region has 16 residues. The CDR3 nucleotides read TGTGCCAGTAGTCCTCGCCGGGACAGGGGCACAGATACGCAGTATTTT. This encodes CASSPRRDRGTDTQYF.

The DNA for the CDR3 is TGTGCCAGCAGTTACTCGGGCGTATCCTACGAGCAGTACTTC. The encoded protein is CASSYSGVSYEQYF. The J gene is TRBJ2-7, the V gene TRBV6-5; D gene unclear. The CDR3 length is 14 residues. V was clipped by 0 bases and J by 1 base, with 7 bases between them. Per the germline V gene, CDR1 is MNHEY and CDR2 is SVGAGI.

The V and J genes are TRBV4-2 and TRBJ1-6, with D uncertain. Trimming stripped 5 bases from V and 10 bases from J, with 15 bases between. The CDR3 covers 14 residues. The germline V gene has CDR1 LGHNA and CDR2 YNFKEQ. CDR3 coding DNA: TGTGCCAGCAGCTCCCCGCGTTGGGAATCACCCCTCCACTTT. Residues: CASSSPRWESPLHF.

The chain uses TRBV6-5 and TRBJ1-1; TRBD1 matches at 8 bases. V was clipped by 2 bases and J by 8 bases; unmatched bases: 7. Germline values: CDR1 MNHEY, CDR2 SVGAGI. The CDR3 has 14 residues. CDR3 sequence (DNA): TGTGCCAGCAGTTACGGGAGTTCAGGGGGCGAAGCTTTCTTT. It specifies CASSYGSSGGEAFF.

CDR3 sequence: CASSLRYGGEDIQYF. The CDR3 nucleotides are TGTGCCAGCAGCTTACGTTACGGGGGCGAGGACATTCAGTACTTC. The chain is built from TRBV7-2 and TRBJ2-4; either TRBD1 or TRBD2 may fit D (6 bases each). The CDR3 is 15 amino acids. Trimming took 2 bases from V and 8 from J, leaving 16 bases between them. Germline assignment: CDR1 SGHTA and CDR2 FQGNSA.

The V and J genes are TRBV4-3 and TRBJ1-3; D is uncertain. V was trimmed by 0 bases and J by 4 bases, leaving 7 bases between them. Germline CDR1 LGHNA, CDR2 YSLEER. CDR3 length equals 14 residues. CDR3 loop: CASSQDTAGNTIYF. In nucleotides, the CDR3 is TGCGCCAGCAGCCAAGATACTGCGGGAAACACCATATATTTT.

This clonotype is classed as large. The V gene is TRBV20-1, the J gene TRBJ2-1; 14 nucleotides line up with TRBD2. Germline CDR1 DFQATT, CDR2 SNEGSKA (reference sequence). Trimming removed 2 bases from V and 7 bases from J; junction bases left unmatched: 7. CDR3 length equals 16 residues. The CDR3 bases are TGCAGTGCTAGACCCGGACTAGCGGGAGGTGCAAATGAGCAGTTCTTC. It specifies CSARPGLAGGANEQFF.

The genes are TRBV6-1 and TRBJ2-7; weak D call: TRBD2 (6 bases). Germline V CDR1 and CDR2: MNHNS, SASEGT. The CDR3 runs 13 residues. V shed 6 bases and J shed 0 bases, with 9 bases lying between them. Written as DNA, the CDR3 is TGTGCCAGCAGGGGACTGGGCTCCTACGAGCAGTACTTC. This codes for CASRGLGSYEQYF.

This chain joins TRBV27 and TRBJ2-7, with 9 bases that match TRBD1. CDR3 length: 15 residues. Per germline, CDR1 MNHEY and CDR2 SMNVEV (reference sequence). V shed 3 bases, J shed 4 bases, and the junction held 7 bases outside the gene matches. CDR3 residues: CASSFGTGSLYEQYF. The CDR3 DNA sequence: TGTGCCAGCAGTTTCGGGACAGGGAGTTTGTACGAGCAGTACTTC.

The genes are TRBV20-1 and TRBJ2-3, with 10 nucleotides matching TRBD2. The CDR3 totals 14 residues. After removal of 6 bases from V and 2 bases from J, the junction contained 5 bases not matched to a gene. Per the germline V gene, CDR1 is DFQATT and CDR2 is SNEGSKA (reference sequence). CDR3 protein: CSATTSGNTDTQYF. The CDR3 bases are TGCAGTGCAACCACTAGCGGGAACACAGATACGCAGTATTTT.

This chain uses TRBV28 with TRBJ1-1, with D possibly TRBD1 on 5 matching bases. CDR3 length: 14 residues. From germline, CDR1 is MDHEN and CDR2 SYDVKM. Trimming took off 3 bases at V and 4 bases at J, with 12 bases between the two ends. The DNA for the CDR3 is TGTGCCAGCAGTTTCCGGGGGAGGAGCACTGAAGCTTTCTTT. Its translation: CASSFRGRSTEAFF.

The V and J genes are TRBV6-2 or TRBV6-3 and TRBJ2-2; TRBD1 matches at 8 bases. Germline V gene data show CDR1 as MNHEY and CDR2 as SVGEGT. The length of the CDR3 is 14 residues. With V trimmed by 6 bases and J by 2 bases, 2 bases remained unmatched. DNA for the CDR3: TGTGCCAGCAGGGGACAGGTTAACACCGGGGAGCTGTTTTTT. This encodes CASRGQVNTGELFF.

This clonotype appeared once. The chain uses TRBV6-1 and TRBJ1-1; TRBD1 is a possible D gene (6 bases). The CDR3 contains 12 residues. The V and J ends lost 9 bases and 2 bases respectively, with 10 bases between them. In germline, CDR1 is MNHNS, CDR2 SASEGT. The CDR3 protein is CASRGGNTEAFF. The CDR3 region has the DNA TGTGCCAGTAGGGGGGGAAACACTGAAGCTTTCTTT.

V and J are TRBV19 and TRBJ1-2; possible D gene TRBD1, 5 bases. The V and J ends lost 3 bases and 3 bases respectively, with 11 bases between them. The CDR3 covers 14 residues. Germline V gives CDR1 LNHDA, CDR2 SQIVND (reference sequence). DNA of the CDR3: TGTGCCAGTAGTATGCAGGGTAATTACTATGGCTACACCTTC. It codes for CASSMQGNYYGYTF. Supplemented by reference TRBV19 and TRBJ1-2, the full variable domain reads DGGITQSPKYLFRKEGQNVTLSCEQNLNHDAMYWYRQDPGQGLRLIYYSQIVNDFQKGDIAEGYSVSREKKESFPLTVTSAQKNPTAFYLCASSMQGNYYGYTFGSGTRLTVV.

The chain combines TRBV7-9 with TRBJ1-1; the match to TRBD1 covers 9 bases. Germline V gene data show CDR1 as SEHNR and CDR2 as FQNEAQ (reference sequence). CDR3 size: 16 residues. CDR3 sequence reads: CVILGRTGAGNTEAFF. CDR3 nucleotide sequence: TGTGTCATCTTGGGTAGGACAGGGGCTGGCAACACTGAAGCTTTCTTT.

This clonotype was recorded a few times. The genes are TRBV7-6 and TRBJ2-6; perhaps TRBD1 as D (5 bases). Germline CDR1 is SGHVS and CDR2 is FNYEAQ. Between the trimmed V and J ends, which lost 1 base and 2 bases, there was a span of 12 bases. The CDR3 runs 17 residues. The CDR3 here is CASSLGQPMAGANVLTF. CDR3 coding DNA: TGTGCCAGCAGCTTAGGACAGCCTATGGCTGGGGCCAACGTCCTGACTTTC.

The V and J genes are TRBV7-2 and TRBJ1-4; the D gene is possibly TRBD1 (5 bases). Trimming stripped 6 bases from V and 8 bases from J, with 13 bases between. CDR3 size: 13 residues. Germline V gives CDR1 SGHTA, CDR2 FQGNSA. DNA for the CDR3: TGTGCCAGCAGGAGGGACCACCTCGAAAAACTGTTTTTT. This codes for CASRRDHLEKLFF.